The 5 T cell receptor beta chains presented below share a single source sample, sequenced in a study of identical twins. TCRdb used MiXCR to reprocess the 5' RACE reads, holding one entry per CDR3 protein. Among more than 1.5 million distinct CDR3 sequences listed, under 35% were seen once. Sequenced: cord blood. These receptors came from a newborn girl in good health.

This clonotype was seen ten or more times. The chain uses TRBV5-1 and TRBJ2-1, with 7 bases matching TRBD2. With V trimmed by 4 bases and J by 2 bases, 3 bases remained unmatched. Germline CDR1 SGHRS, CDR2 YFSETQ. The CDR3 covers 14 residues. The CDR3: CASSPGGTYNEQFF. Written as DNA, the CDR3 is TGCGCCAGCAGCCCGGGGGGTACCTACAATGAGCAGTTCTTC.

This clonotype has only a few counts. The rearrangement uses TRBV4-1 and TRBJ2-3, with D perhaps matching TRBD1 (5 bases). This CDR3 region has 15 residues. Germline lookup yields CDR1 MGHRA and CDR2 YSYEKL. The germline V and J ends were trimmed by 3 bases and 2 bases, with 12 bases remaining between them. The CDR3 sequence is CASSQHRSLTDTQYF. Written as DNA, the CDR3 is TGCGCCAGCAGCCAGCACAGGTCCCTCACAGATACGCAGTATTTT.

There are a few counts of this clonotype. The genes are TRBV27 and TRBJ2-7, with D tentatively TRBD1 or TRBD2 (5 bases each). V was shortened by 3 bases and J by 0 bases, with 15 bases between the two germline ends. The CDR3 covers 16 residues. CDR1 and CDR2 (germline): MNHEY, SMNVEV (reference sequence). The CDR3: CASSLYAGTVSYEQYF. The CDR3 region has the DNA TGTGCCAGCAGTTTGTACGCCGGGACGGTCTCCTACGAGCAGTACTTC.

This clonotype showed up many times. The V gene is TRBV29-1, the J gene TRBJ1-2; D gene uncertain. Germline V CDR1 and CDR2: SQVTM, ANQGSEA. Trimming cost V 4 bases and J 4 bases, with 16 bases left between them. This CDR3 is 14 amino acids long. In DNA form, the CDR3 reads TGCAGCGTTGCTCGGCAGCCGAACGGCTATGGCTACACCTTC. Protein product: CSVARQPNGYGYTF.

A remark on this clonotype: Likely a read error: the CDR3 ends without its conserved phenylalanine or tryptophan. The DNA is omitted, as the CDR3 cannot be located on it reliably, and the CDR3 follows TCRdb's listing. The rearrangement joins TRBV28 to TRBJ2-1; no check of the table's D call, TRBD1, against the DNA was made. Germline V gene data show CDR1 as MDHEN and CDR2 as SYDVKM. The CDR3 adds up to 13 amino acids, both ends counted. The CDR3 protein is CASSWTGGHTFGS.